What follows are 27 T cell receptor beta chains derived from one specimen sequenced in a study of metastatic and nonmetastatic thyroid tumors. Among the patients, none had received any treatment before thyroid surgery. TCRdb recomputed clones from the PCR reads via MiXCR. The sample yields approximately 21,000 clones, approximately 25% seen once. Sequenced input: tumor tissue. Receptors originate from a female donor with papillary thyroid cancer or a benign thyroid nodule (not recorded which). Some clones in this sample may be carry-over from other donors' samples.

The CDR3 bases are TGTTCCACCGCGTACCGGGACCGAGGGGACGAGCAGTACTTC. This translates into CSTAYRDRGDEQYF. The chain has TRBV6-1 and TRBJ2-7, with D possibly called TRBD1 or TRBD2 (5 bases each). Per germline, CDR1 MNHNS and CDR2 SASEGT. The CDR3 has 14 residues.

This clone came up a few times. A single base separates this from a much larger clone, so it may be a read error. Other DNA sequences in the same sample also yield this CDR3. The rearrangement links TRBV5-4 to TRBJ2-2, with D possibly being TRBD1 or TRBD2 (6 bases each). The germline V gene has CDR1 SGHNT and CDR2 YYREEE (reference sequence). V lost 4 bases and J lost 4, with 14 bases in between. The CDR3 sequence is 15 residues long. Written as DNA, the CDR3 is TGTGCCAGCAGCCTAAAGAAGGGGGGCACCGGGGAGCTGTTTTTT. It encodes CASSLKKGGTGELFF.

With respect to this clone: This may be a read error: a much more frequent sequence differs by one nucleotide. The V call is TRBV6-1, the J call TRBJ1-1; D remains unclear. Germline lookup yields CDR1 MNHNS and CDR2 SASEGT. This CDR3 is built from 13 residues. The CDR3 loop is CASSSDINIEAFF. The CDR3, as DNA: TGTGCCAGCAGCTCCGATATTAACATTGAAGCTTTCTTT.

This clone was picked up many times. The rearrangement links TRBV7-6 to TRBJ1-4, with 10 positions matching TRBD1. The trim removed 5 bases at V and 7 bases at J, leaving 4 bases unmatched. Germline CDR1 SGHVS, CDR2 FNYEAQ. This CDR3 region has 14 residues. The CDR3 DNA follows: TGTGCCAGCAGCGGGACAGGGGATTTTGAAAAACTGTTTTTT. This translates into CASSGTGDFEKLFF.

A remark on this clone: One junction end does not reproduce the germline sequence, and a read error may be involved. The V call is TRBV6-2 or TRBV6-3, the J call TRBJ1-2; TRBD1 might be the D (6 bases). The CDR3 is made up of 16 amino acids. The germline CDR1 and CDR2 sequences are MNHEY and SVGEGT. CDR3 in amino acids: CASIPGVGISNYVYTF. Written as DNA, the CDR3 is TGTGCCAGCATCCCAGGGGTCGGAATTTCTAACTATGTCTACACCTTC.

This clone came up a few times. The chain links TRBV20-1 to TRBJ2-1, with 12 bases identical to TRBD2. CDR1 is DFQATT, CDR2 SNEGSKA, per germline (reference sequence). The CDR3 totals 17 residues. The ends lost 3 bases at V and 7 bases at J; junction bases unmatched: 13. The CDR3 DNA sequence: TGCAGTGCTAGGGGGACACTAGCGGGGGGTAATCGGAATGAGCAGTTCTTC. This codes for CSARGTLAGGNRNEQFF.

This clone was seen repeatedly, ten times or more. The same CDR3 also results from other DNA sequences found in this sample. This chain uses TRBV5-1 with TRBJ1-1; weak D call: TRBD1 (5 bases). This CDR3 is 13 amino acids long. Germline CDR1 SGHRS, CDR2 YFSETQ. Trimming took 4 bases from V and 4 from J, leaving 11 bases between them. In DNA form, the CDR3 reads TGCGCCAGCAGCGCAGGGTGGGGCACTGAAGCTTTCTTT. This translates into CASSAGWGTEAFF.

This clone was seen repeatedly, ten times or more. The CDR3 DNA follows: TGTGCCAGCAGCCCGGGGGCAGGGGTACCCAGAGATACGCAGTATTTT. It encodes CASSPGAGVPRDTQYF. The J gene is TRBJ2-3, the V gene TRBV3-1; D could derive from TRBD1 or TRBD2 (6 bases each). Germline-derived CDR1 and CDR2 are LGHDT and YNNKEL (reference sequence). V lost 4 bases and J 5 bases, leaving 19 bases between the germline ends. This CDR3 comprises 16 residues.

V usage is TRBV30 and J usage is TRBJ2-7; D unresolved. Trimming stripped 1 base from V and 0 bases from J, with 7 bases between. In germline, CDR1 is GTSNPN, CDR2 SVGIG (reference sequence). The CDR3 totals 13 residues. CDR3 DNA sequence: TGTGCCTGGAGTGCCAGCGACTCCTACGAGCAGTACTTC. Amino acid sequence: CAWSASDSYEQYF.

The chain recombines TRBV20-1 with TRBJ2-7; D could derive from TRBD1 or TRBD2 (6 bases each). Trimming pared 2 bases from V and 7 bases from J, leaving 12 bases between. CDR3 length equals 12 residues. Germline assignment: CDR1 DFQATT and CDR2 SNEGSKA (reference sequence). Here the CDR3 DNA reads TGCAGTGCTAGACTAGGGGGAGGTGAGCAGTACTTC. Protein sequence: CSARLGGGEQYF.

Many counts were recorded for this clone. The rearrangement uses TRBV25-1 and TRBJ2-7; no reliable D call. Germline V lookup: CDR1 MGHDK, CDR2 SYGVNS. The CDR3 runs to 13 residues. Trimming shortened V by 4 bases and J by 6 bases, and 13 bases separated the two germline ends. The CDR3 DNA sequence: TGTGCCAGCAGTGTTAGTTTCCGCTCCGAGCAGTACTTC. It codes for CASSVSFRSEQYF.

In its sample, this clone was seen many times. J is TRBJ1-2 and V is TRBV4-3, with 8 nucleotides matching TRBD1. The germline V gene encodes CDR1 LGHNA and CDR2 YSLEER. The CDR3 is 17 residues long. Trimming cost V 1 base and J 4 bases; bases outside gene matches: 11. The CDR3 DNA reads TGCGCCAGCAGCCAAGTAACCATGACAGGGGCGGGCTATGGCTACACCTTC. Protein: CASSQVTMTGAGYGYTF.

The rearrangement links TRBV30 to TRBJ2-6; no definite D call. This CDR3 region has 16 residues. V lost 3 bases and J lost 4, with 16 bases in between. Germline-derived CDR1 and CDR2 are GTSNPN and SVGIG (reference sequence). The CDR3 loop is CAWSGGPSAGANVLTF. The DNA of the CDR3 is TGTGCCTGGAGCGGCGGCCCCTCCGCCGGGGCCAACGTCCTGACTTTC.

This sequence joins TRBV19 and TRBJ1-1; possible D gene TRBD1, 5 bases. Germline-derived CDR1 and CDR2 are LNHDA and SQIVND (reference sequence). The V end lost 7 bases, the J end lost 4 bases, and 13 bases lay between the germline ends. The CDR3 runs to 13 residues. The CDR3 DNA follows: TGTGCCAGTATTTCGACAGTGGGCACTGAAGCTTTCTTT. It encodes CASISTVGTEAFF.

This chain uses TRBV20-1 with TRBJ1-1; no clear D. The length of the CDR3 is 12 residues. Germline CDR1 DFQATT, CDR2 SNEGSKA (reference sequence). Trimming took off 6 bases at V and 3 bases at J, with 11 bases between the two ends. For the CDR3, the DNA is TGCAGTGCCAAGGTTGGGGACACTGAAGCTTTCTTT. As protein: CSAKVGDTEAFF.

This clone was detected ten times or more. The CDR3 region is CASSPLAGTGKYF. Written as DNA, the CDR3 is TGTGCCAGCTCACCATTGGCAGGGACAGGGAAGTACTTC. This chain links TRBV18 with TRBJ2-5; TRBD1 agrees at 9 bases. Germline V gene lookup returns CDR1 KGHSH and CDR2 LQKENI. This CDR3 region has 13 residues. The junction had 7 bases not matched to a gene; V was cut back by 2 bases and J by 12 bases.

This clone was seen just once. The chain combines TRBV4-2 with TRBJ2-7; no definite D call. CDR1 LGHNA and CDR2 YNFKEQ come from the germline V gene. V lost 7 bases, J lost 2 bases, and 18 bases lay in between. The CDR3 runs 15 residues. Here the CDR3 reads CASKSASSATYEQYF. For the CDR3, the DNA is TGTGCCAGCAAGTCCGCGTCATCAGCGACCTACGAGCAGTACTTC.

This clone appeared a few times. The chain joins TRBV6-1 to TRBJ2-7; possible D gene TRBD2, 5 bases. CDR1 and CDR2 from the germline V gene are MNHNS and SASEGT. CDR3 length: 14 residues. Trimming removed 1 base at V and 7 bases at J, with 14 bases between. The CDR3 nucleotides are TGTGCCAGCAGTGAAGGTACTAGTCGACGGGAGCAGTACTTC. This translates into CASSEGTSRREQYF.

The rearrangement joins TRBV7-8 to TRBJ1-2; 8 bases fit TRBD1. Germline lookup yields CDR1 SGHVS and CDR2 FQNEAQ. The V gene end was trimmed by 1 base and the J gene end by 5 bases; junction bases not matched to a gene: 3. CDR3 size: 14 residues. The CDR3 DNA follows: TGTGCCAGCAGCTTAGGACAGGGGACATATGGCTACACCTTC. Encoded protein: CASSLGQGTYGYTF.

This clone showed up many times. Given a much more abundant clone one base away, this may be a read error. Other nucleotide sequences from this sample produce the same CDR3. DNA of the CDR3: TGTGCCAGCAGCGTAGGCCCGGGACTAGCGGGGTACGAGCAGTGCTTC. Encoded protein: CASSVGPGLAGYEQCF. The V call is TRBV9, the J call TRBJ2-7, with 13 bases matching TRBD2. The CDR3 loop spans 16 amino acids. Germline CDR1 SGDLS, CDR2 YYNGEE.

A remark on this clone: Germline and junction disagree at one end, which may indicate a read error. Other DNA sequences from this sample encode an identical CDR3 as well. This chain joins TRBV9 and TRBJ2-3; D call uncertain. There are 14 residues in the CDR3. CDR1 is SGDLS and CDR2 is YYNGEE in the germline V gene. CDR3 protein: CASIVRSNTDTQYF. DNA for the CDR3: TGTGCCAGCATCGTACGGTCTAACACAGATACTCAGTATTTT.

This clone was detected a few times. Possible read error: a much larger clone is one base away. Other DNA sequences within the sample encode an identical CDR3. The rearrangement joins TRBV27 to TRBJ2-3; no clear D gene. The CDR3 length is 10 residues. Germline V gives CDR1 MNHEY, CDR2 SMNVEV (reference sequence). V was shortened by 6 bases and J by 7 bases, with 5 bases between the two germline ends. The chain's CDR3 is CASRGNTQYF. CDR3 coding DNA: TGTGCCAGCAGGGGTAATACGCAGTATTTT.

This clone was seen ten or more times. One base away lies a much larger clone, so this may be a sequencing read error. The same CDR3 arises from other DNA sequences in this sample as well. The V and J genes are TRBV6-1 and TRBJ2-2, with 8 bases fitting TRBD1. Germline V gives CDR1 MNHNS, CDR2 SASEGT. The length of the CDR3 is 15 residues. CDR3 nucleotides: TGTGCTAGCAGTAGAAACAGGGGGTACACCGGGGAGCTGTTTTTT. Protein: CASSRNRGYTGELFF.

About this clone: With a much larger clone just one base away, this may be a read error. This chain connects TRBV5-6 to TRBJ2-4, with a tentative D call TRBD2 (6 bases). The germline CDR1 and CDR2 sequences are SGHDT and YYEEEE. Deletions cut 4 bases from V and 10 bases from J, with 21 bases between. The CDR3 consists of 15 residues. The CDR3 loop reads CASSPKASPGVIQYF. The CDR3 bases are TGTGCCAGCAGCCCCAAGGCCAGCCCGGGGGTGATTCAGTACTTC.

This clone was detected a few times. This chain uses TRBV2 with TRBJ2-2; 10 bases map to TRBD1. Trimming took 6 bases from V and 2 from J; bases not matched to a gene: 3. CDR3 length: 15 residues. Germline values: CDR1 SNHLY, CDR2 FYNNEI. Here the CDR3 DNA reads TGTGCCAGCAGGAGGACAGGGGGAAACACCGGGGAGCTGTTTTTT. Protein product: CASRRTGGNTGELFF.

This clone appeared many times. The rearrangement links TRBV5-6 to TRBJ1-1; a weak D match, TRBD1 (6 bases). Germline V gene lookup returns CDR1 SGHDT and CDR2 YYEEEE. Trimming pared 2 bases from V and 0 bases from J, leaving 11 bases between. The CDR3 spans 15 residues. CDR3 DNA: TGTGCCAGCAGCTTCATGGGGGCTTTGAACACTGAAGCTTTCTTT. Protein sequence: CASSFMGALNTEAFF.

There are many counts of this clone. This chain joins TRBV3-1 and TRBJ2-1, with TRBD2 matching over 9 bases. After removal of 2 bases from V and 3 bases from J, the junction contained 8 bases not matched to a gene. The germline CDR1 and CDR2 sequences are LGHDT and YNNKEL (reference sequence). The CDR3 is 17 residues long. The CDR3 nucleotides read TGTGCCAGCAGCCAAAGGGGACTAGCAAGTCGCTACAATGAGCAGTTCTTC. Its translation: CASSQRGLASRYNEQFF.